The subject of this entry is one TCR beta chain. This sample was taken from a study of shared clonotypes between healthy human individuals. Repertoires were generated with immunoSEQ multiplex PCR, while TCRdb's copy carries only in-frame clones and drops some. The sample records 2 million to 2.5 million clones, 85% to 95% being singletons. From germline, CDR1 is SGHRS and CDR2 YFSETQ. The CDR3 consists of 17 residues. The V segment lost 3 bases and the J segment 3 bases; nucleotides outside the gene matches: 13. The receptor was derived from a young man in good health. Some clones in this sample may be carry-over from other donors' samples. The chain combines TRBV5-1 with TRBJ2-5; 8 bases align to TRBD1. The sample comprised naive CD4+ T cells from PBMCs. Stated subset: CD45RA+ positively selected. The CDR3 spells CASSYSAGTGSKETQYF. The CDR3 nucleotides are TGCGCCAGCAGCTACAGCGCCGGGACAGGTTCTAAAGAGACCCAGTACTTC.